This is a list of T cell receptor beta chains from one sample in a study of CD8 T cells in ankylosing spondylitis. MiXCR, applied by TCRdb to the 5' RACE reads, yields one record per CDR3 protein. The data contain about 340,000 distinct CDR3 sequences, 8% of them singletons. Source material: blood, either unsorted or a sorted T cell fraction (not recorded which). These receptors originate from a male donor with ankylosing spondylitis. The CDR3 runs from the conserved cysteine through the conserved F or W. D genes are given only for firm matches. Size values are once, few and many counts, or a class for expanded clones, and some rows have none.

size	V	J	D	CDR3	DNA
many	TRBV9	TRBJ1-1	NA	CASSEQTGRDTEAFF	TGTGCCAGCAGCGAACAGACAGGCCGAGACACTGAAGCTTTCTTT
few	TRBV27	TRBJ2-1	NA	CASTLRGSYNEQFF	TGTGCCAGCACCCTTCGGGGCTCCTACAATGAGCAGTTCTTC
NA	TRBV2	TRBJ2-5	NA	CASSEQGRLEETQYF	TGTGCCAGCAGTGAACAGGGTAGGCTCGAAGAGACCCAGTACTTC
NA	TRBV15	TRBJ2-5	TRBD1	CATSPTGEETQYF	TGTGCCACCAGCCCGACAGGGGAAGAGACCCAGTACTTC
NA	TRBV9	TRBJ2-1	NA	CASSPRQGTIDEQFF	TGTGCCAGCAGCCCCCGGCAGGGTACGATTGATGAGCAGTTCTTC
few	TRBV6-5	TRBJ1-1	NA	CASSYQGSDTEAFF	TGTGCCAGCAGTTATCAGGGCTCGGACACTGAAGCTTTCTTT
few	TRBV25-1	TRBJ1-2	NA	CASTPGAVAGYGYTF	TGTGCCAGCACCCCCGGGGCGGTCGCGGGCTATGGCTACACCTTC
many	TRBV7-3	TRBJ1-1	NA	CASSFSGTSEAFF	TGTGCCAGCAGCTTTTCAGGGACCTCTGAAGCTTTCTTT
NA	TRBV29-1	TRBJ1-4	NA	CSVELGPGGEKLFF	TGCAGCGTTGAATTGGGACCTGGCGGTGAAAAACTGTTTTTT
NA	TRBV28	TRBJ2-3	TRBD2	CASQLLAGAPDTQYF	TGTGCCAGCCAACTTCTAGCGGGAGCTCCAGATACGCAGTATTTT
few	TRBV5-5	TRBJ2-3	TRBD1	CASSQDRGNPDTQYF	TGTGCCAGCAGCCAGGACAGGGGTAACCCAGATACGCAGTATTTT
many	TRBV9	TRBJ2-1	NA	CASSVDTGSYNEQFF	TGTGCCAGCAGCGTCGACACCGGCTCCTACAATGAGCAGTTCTTC
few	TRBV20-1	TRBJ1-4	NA	CSASRAGDEKLFF	TGCAGTGCTAGTCGGGCAGGGGATGAAAAACTGTTTTTT
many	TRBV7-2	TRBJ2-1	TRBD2	CASSRFGLGLYNEQFF	TGTGCCAGCAGCCGATTCGGACTAGGCTTATACAATGAGCAGTTCTTC
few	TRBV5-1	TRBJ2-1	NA	CASSFAGLDNEQFF	TGCGCCAGCAGCTTTGCAGGCCTTGACAATGAGCAGTTCTTC
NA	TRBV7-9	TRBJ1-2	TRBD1	CASSLAGQGSTF	TGTGCCAGCAGCTTGGCCGGACAGGGCTCCACCTTC
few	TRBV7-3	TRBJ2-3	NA	CASSFGRGSGDTQYF	TGTGCCAGCAGCTTTGGCAGGGGTTCTGGAGATACGCAGTATTTT
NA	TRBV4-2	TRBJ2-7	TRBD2	CASSHLIGLAGGYEQYF	TGTGCCAGCAGCCATCTTATCGGACTAGCGGGAGGATACGAGCAGTACTTC
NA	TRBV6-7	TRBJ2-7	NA	CASSSQGGSSYEQYF	TGTGCCAGCAGTTCCCAGGGCGGAAGCTCCTACGAGCAGTACTTC
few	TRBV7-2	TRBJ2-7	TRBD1	CASSLRTGTYEQYF	TGTGCCAGCAGCCTACGGACAGGGACTTACGAGCAGTACTTC
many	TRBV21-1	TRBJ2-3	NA	CASSKAKVEDTQYF	TGTGCCAGCAGCAAAGCTAAGGTCGAGGATACGCAGTATTTT
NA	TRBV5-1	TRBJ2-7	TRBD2	CASSFSSSGLAGGEQYF	TGCGCCAGCAGCTTCAGTAGCTCGGGACTAGCGGGAGGAGAGCAGTACTTC
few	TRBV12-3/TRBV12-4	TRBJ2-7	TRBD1	CASSLDRELPYEQYF	TGTGCCAGCAGCCTGGACAGGGAACTCCCATACGAGCAGTACTTC
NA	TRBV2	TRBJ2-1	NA	CASSERQSSYNEQFF	TGTGCCAGCAGTGAAAGACAAAGCTCCTACAATGAGCAGTTCTTC
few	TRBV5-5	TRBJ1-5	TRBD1	CASSQTGGLRQPQHF	TGTGCCAGCAGCCAAACAGGGGGCCTTCGGCAGCCCCAGCATTTT
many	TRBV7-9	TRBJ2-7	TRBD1	CASSSRTGIYEQYF	TGTGCCAGCAGCTCTAGGACAGGGATCTACGAGCAGTACTTC
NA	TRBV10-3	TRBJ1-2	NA	CAITQDRIYGYTF	TGTGCCATCACACAGGACCGCATCTATGGCTACACCTTC
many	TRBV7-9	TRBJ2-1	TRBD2	CASSFTTWEGLGEQFF	TGTGCCAGCAGCTTCACCACTTGGGAGGGCCTAGGTGAGCAGTTCTTC
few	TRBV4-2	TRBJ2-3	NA	CASSQVPGEHTQYF	TGTGCCAGCAGCCAAGTCCCGGGGGAACATACGCAGTATTTT
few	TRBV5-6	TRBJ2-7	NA	CASSFRFEQYF	TGTGCCAGCAGCTTCAGGTTCGAGCAGTACTTC
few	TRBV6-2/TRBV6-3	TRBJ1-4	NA	CASSDKGWGNEKLFF	TGTGCCAGCAGTGACAAAGGATGGGGAAATGAAAAACTGTTTTTT
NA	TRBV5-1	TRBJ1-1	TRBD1	CASSLRDRGGTEAFF	TGCGCCAGCAGCTTGAGGGACAGGGGTGGCACTGAAGCTTTCTTT
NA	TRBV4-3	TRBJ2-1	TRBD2	CASSRHTGTSGSNEQFF	TGCGCCAGCAGCCGTCACACCGGGACTAGCGGGAGCAATGAGCAGTTCTTC
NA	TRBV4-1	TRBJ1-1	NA	CASSQEGRTTEAFF	TGCGCCAGCAGCCAAGAAGGGAGAACAACTGAAGCTTTCTTT
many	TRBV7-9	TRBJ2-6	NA	CASSQSESGANVLTF	TGTGCCAGCAGCCAGTCAGAGTCTGGGGCCAACGTCCTGACTTTC
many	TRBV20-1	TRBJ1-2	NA	CSARVRGKDIYGYTF	TGCAGTGCTAGAGTACGGGGGAAGGATATCTATGGCTACACCTTC
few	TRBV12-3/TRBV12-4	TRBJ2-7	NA	CASSLHYPNSREQYF	TGTGCCAGCAGTTTGCACTACCCGAACTCACGGGAGCAGTACTTC
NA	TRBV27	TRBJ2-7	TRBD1	CASRRGQSEQYF	TGTGCCAGCAGGAGGGGGCAAAGCGAGCAGTACTTC
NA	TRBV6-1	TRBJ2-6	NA	CASKGGRGANVLTF	TGTGCCAGTAAAGGTGGCCGCGGGGCCAACGTCCTGACTTTC
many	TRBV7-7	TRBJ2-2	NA	CASSPQGRGTGELFF	TGTGCTAGCAGCCCACAGGGGAGGGGGACCGGGGAGCTGTTTTTT
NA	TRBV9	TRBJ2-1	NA	CASIPGRRSNEQFF	TGTGCCAGCATCCCGGGCCGAAGGTCCAATGAGCAGTTCTTC
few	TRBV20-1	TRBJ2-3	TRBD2	CSARGPSGRVDTQYF	TGCAGTGCTAGGGGGCCTAGCGGGAGGGTAGATACGCAGTATTTT
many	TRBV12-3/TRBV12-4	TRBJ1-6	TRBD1	CASSRTGSPLHF	TGTGCCAGCAGTAGGACAGGTTCACCCCTCCACTTT
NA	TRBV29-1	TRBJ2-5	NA	CSVERDRPRTRYF	TGCAGCGTTGAACGAGACAGGCCCAGGACCCGGTACTTC
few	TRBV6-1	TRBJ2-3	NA	CASNRGGLADTQYF	TGTGCCAGCAATAGGGGGGGGCTTGCAGATACGCAGTATTTT
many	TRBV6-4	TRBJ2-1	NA	CASSSRDSVYNEQFF	TGTGCCAGCAGTAGTCGGGACTCCGTCTACAATGAGCAGTTCTTC